This entry lists 23 T cell receptor beta chains sequenced from one sample in a study of T cell responses to AZD1222 COVID-19 vaccine. Using immunoSEQ multiplex PCR, the repertoire was profiled, and TCRdb retains in-frame clones only, with some absent. The table has roughly 100,000 clones, roughly 88% seen once. The source material was peripheral blood, sampled 28 days after the second AZD1222 dose. All receptors derive from an adult who received the AZD1222 COVID-19 vaccine.

This clone was seen only once. The gene calls are TRBV5-1 and TRBJ2-2, with D possibly TRBD2 on 5 matching bases. Trimming took off 0 bases at V and 2 bases at J, with 8 bases between the two ends. CDR3 length: 15 residues. CDR1 and CDR2 from the germline V gene are SGHRS and YFSETQ. CDR3 region: CASSLVGVNTGELFF. CDR3 in DNA: TGCGCCAGCAGCTTGGTCGGGGTAAACACCGGGGAGCTGTTTTTT.

Many counts were recorded for this clone. This chain joins TRBV11-2 and TRBJ2-1, with 10 bases that match TRBD2. The CDR3 runs to 15 residues. From germline, CDR1 is SGHAT and CDR2 FQNNGV. After removal of 6 bases from V and 10 bases from J, the junction contained 12 bases not matched to a gene. The CDR3 here is CASRRSGGEAKEQFF. The DNA of the CDR3 is TGTGCCAGCAGGAGGAGCGGGGGGGAAGCGAAGGAGCAGTTCTTC. The entire variable domain, with the rest obtained from reference TRBV11-2 and TRBJ2-1, is as follows: EAGVAQSPRYKIIEKRQSVAFWCNPISGHATLYWYQQILGQGPKLLIQFQNNGVVDDSQLPKDRFSAERLKGVDSTLKIQPAKLEDSAVYLCASRRSGGEAKEQFFGPGTRLTVL.

A single count supports this clone. This rearrangement joins TRBV6-5 to TRBJ2-7; D is unclear. Germline CDR1 and CDR2: MNHEY and SVGAGI. Trimming took off 5 bases at V and 6 bases at J, with 11 bases between the two ends. This CDR3 is 12 amino acids long. CDR3 DNA: TGTGCCAGCAGTCCCCCCGTAGGCGAGCAGTACTTC. Its translation: CASSPPVGEQYF.

The rearrangement joins TRBV25-1 to TRBJ1-2, with TRBD1 matching over 7 bases. V lost 2 bases to trimming and J lost 4 bases; unmatched junction nucleotides: 10. The germline V gene has CDR1 MGHDK and CDR2 SYGVNS. The CDR3 runs to 16 residues. CDR3 protein: CASSEPPSTGIYGYTF. The CDR3 DNA reads TGTGCCAGCAGTGAACCCCCCTCGACAGGGATCTATGGCTACACCTTC.

V gene TRBV4-3 combines with J gene TRBJ2-7, with a tentative D call TRBD2 (6 bases). This CDR3 has 16 amino acids. V was clipped by 1 base and J by 0 bases, with 13 bases between them. The germline V gene encodes CDR1 LGHNA and CDR2 YSLEER. CDR3 region: CASSQVWGVSSYEQYF. The DNA for the CDR3 is TGCGCCAGCAGCCAAGTTTGGGGGGTTTCCTCCTACGAGCAGTACTTC.

V usage is TRBV7-9 and J usage is TRBJ2-7; D possibly corresponds to TRBD2 (7 bases). Trimming shortened V by 5 bases and J by 5 bases, and 16 bases separated the two germline ends. The CDR3 is made up of 14 amino acids. Germline V gene data show CDR1 as SEHNR and CDR2 as FQNEAQ (reference sequence). CDR3 in amino acids: CASSHTTGGDEQYF. For the CDR3, the DNA is TGTGCCAGCAGCCATACCACGGGGGGCGACGAGCAGTACTTC. Combining the CDR3 with reference TRBV7-9 and TRBJ2-7 gives the whole variable domain DTGVSQNPRHKITKRGQNVTFRCDPISEHNRLYWYRQTLGQGPEFLTYFQNEAQLEKSRLLSDRFSAERPKGSFSTLEIQRTEQGDSAMYLCASSHTTGGDEQYFGPGTRLTVT.

The chain recombines TRBV11-3 with TRBJ2-1; no clear D gene. The length of the CDR3 is 14 residues. Between the trimmed V and J ends, which lost 5 bases and 6 bases, there was a span of 14 bases. From germline, CDR1 is SGHNT and CDR2 YENEEA. CDR3 nucleotide sequence: TGTGCCAGCAGCCCCCGTGGTGCACCCAATGAGCAGTTCTTC. It translates to CASSPRGAPNEQFF. The variable domain in full, with the rest retrieved from reference TRBV11-3 and TRBJ2-1, is EAGVVQSPRYKIIEKKQPVAFWCNPISGHNTLYWYLQNLGQGPELLIRYENEEAVDDSQLPKDRFSAERLKGVDSTLKIQPAELGDSAVYLCASSPRGAPNEQFFGPGTRLTVL.

The chain couples TRBV19 to TRBJ1-4, with a possible D match to TRBD1 (6 bases). Germline V gives CDR1 LNHDA, CDR2 SQIVND (reference sequence). V was pared by 3 bases and J by 6 bases, with 17 bases between. The CDR3 length is 16 residues. CDR3 nucleotides: TGTGCCAGTAGTATTCTAAGGACAGTCACTCATGAAAAACTGTTTTTT. This sequence encodes CASSILRTVTHEKLFF.

V gene TRBV2 combines with J gene TRBJ2-7; the match to TRBD1 covers 11 bases. Germline V CDR1 and CDR2: SNHLY, FYNNEI. V shed 9 bases, J shed 4 bases, and the junction held 8 bases outside the gene matches. The CDR3 is made up of 14 amino acids. This CDR3 reads CASTEGQGGYEQYF. Written as DNA, the CDR3 is TGTGCCAGTACCGAGGGACAGGGGGGTTACGAGCAGTACTTC.

V usage is TRBV9 and J usage is TRBJ2-7; TRBD2 aligns across 13 bases. J was trimmed by 5 bases and V by 0 bases; bases with no gene match: 8. CDR3 length: 17 amino acids. The germline V gene has CDR1 SGDLS and CDR2 YYNGEE. In DNA, the CDR3 is TGTGCCAGCAGCGTAGCTCGGGGACTAGCGGGGATCGACGAGCAGTACTTC. Its protein product is CASSVARGLAGIDEQYF.

This rearrangement joins TRBV19 to TRBJ1-5, with TRBD1 as a possible D gene (5 bases). Germline CDR1 LNHDA, CDR2 SQIVND (reference sequence). The CDR3 extends over 13 amino acids. V shed 4 bases and J shed 5 bases, with 9 bases lying between them. CDR3 sequence (DNA): TGTGCCAGTAGTACACAGGCGTATCAGCCCCAGCATTTT. This sequence encodes CASSTQAYQPQHF.

V is TRBV29-1 and J is TRBJ1-1; D uncertain. Germline assignment: CDR1 SQVTM and CDR2 ANQGSEA. The CDR3 has 12 amino acids. V was cut by 6 bases and J by 2 bases, with 10 bases left in between. The CDR3 region is CSVIAGNTEAFF. DNA for the CDR3: TGCAGCGTGATAGCCGGAAACACTGAAGCTTTCTTT.

Here the CDR3 reads CASSLGSRNEQFF. The CDR3 DNA sequence: TGCGCCAGCAGCTTAGGCTCTCGAAATGAGCAGTTCTTC. The chain has TRBV5-1 and TRBJ2-1; D not certain. V was trimmed by 2 bases and J by 7 bases, leaving 10 bases between them. Germline CDR1 reads SGHRS; CDR2 reads YFSETQ. This CDR3 comprises 13 residues.

V and J are TRBV4-3 and TRBJ2-1; 10 nucleotides line up with TRBD2. Per germline, CDR1 LGHNA and CDR2 YSLEER. V shed 2 bases and J 6 bases; nucleotides not matched to a gene: 7. The CDR3 contains 16 residues. CDR3 region: CASSQNLAGVFNEQFF. The DNA of the CDR3 is TGCGCCAGCAGCCAAAACCTAGCGGGGGTGTTCAATGAGCAGTTCTTC.

The genes are TRBV27 and TRBJ2-1; D may be TRBD1 or TRBD2 (5 bases each). Germline values: CDR1 MNHEY, CDR2 SMNVEV (reference sequence). Trimming removed 5 bases at V and 8 bases at J, with 13 bases between. The CDR3 extends over 13 amino acids. Here the CDR3 reads CASSTTEGHEQFF. In DNA form, the CDR3 reads TGTGCCAGCAGTACCACCGAGGGGCATGAGCAGTTCTTC.

This clone has a single count. This chain links TRBV7-9 with TRBJ2-1, with 8 bases aligning to TRBD2. This CDR3 region has 16 residues. Trimming took 1 base from V and 6 from J; bases not matched to a gene: 8. From germline, CDR1 is SEHNR and CDR2 FQNEAQ (reference sequence). The CDR3 coding sequence is TGTGCCAGCAGCTTAGTTGCCAGCGGGGGCCTCAATGAGCAGTTCTTC. This codes for CASSLVASGGLNEQFF.

The J gene is TRBJ1-6, the V gene TRBV19; 10 bases align to TRBD1. Unmatched junction bases numbered 12, after V lost 5 bases and J lost 8 bases. The germline gives CDR1 LNHDA, CDR2 SQIVND (reference sequence). The CDR3 loop spans 17 amino acids. The CDR3 region has the DNA TGTGCCAGTAGTCCCACCGCCGGGACAGGGGTACATTCACCCCTCCACTTT. This gives the protein CASSPTAGTGVHSPLHF.

CDR3 region: CASSDTANTEAFF. DNA of the CDR3: TGTGCCAGCAGCGACACCGCGAACACTGAAGCTTTCTTT. The rearrangement uses TRBV9 and TRBJ1-1; D ambiguous. V dropped 3 bases and J dropped 1 base, with 7 bases sitting between them. Per the germline V gene, CDR1 is SGDLS and CDR2 is YYNGEE. The CDR3 spans 13 residues. The variable domain in full, with the rest retrieved from reference TRBV9 and TRBJ1-1, is DSGVTQTPKHLITATGQRVTLRCSPRSGDLSVYWYQQSLDQGLQFLIQYYNGEERAKGNILERFSAQQFPDLHSELNLSSLELGDSALYFCASSDTANTEAFFGQGTRLTVV.

The V and J genes are TRBV10-3 and TRBJ2-1, with TRBD1 identical over 11 bases. The trim removed 6 bases at V and 4 bases at J, leaving 8 bases unmatched. This CDR3 comprises 16 residues. Germline assignment: CDR1 ENHRY and CDR2 SYGVKD. The CDR3 DNA is TGTGCCATCAGGCAAACGGACAGGGGGCTATACAATGAGCAGTTCTTC. It encodes CAIRQTDRGLYNEQFF.

The chain joins TRBV18 to TRBJ1-1, with D perhaps TRBD1 (6 bases). CDR1 is KGHSH and CDR2 is LQKENI in the germline V gene. V was shortened by 7 bases and J by 3 bases, with 15 bases between the two germline ends. The length of the CDR3 is 14 residues. The CDR3 DNA is TGTGCCAGCTGCAGGAGGGGGGACGACACTGAAGCTTTCTTT. This sequence encodes CASCRRGDDTEAFF.

V is TRBV2 and J is TRBJ2-2, with 7 bases identical to TRBD1. J lost 1 base, V lost 6 bases, and 5 bases had no gene match. Germline loops: CDR1 SNHLY, CDR2 FYNNEI. The CDR3 consists of 15 residues. CDR3 bases: TGTGCCAGCAGGGTGGGACAGAGGAACACCGGGGAGCTGTTTTTT. Protein product: CASRVGQRNTGELFF.

For this clone: A junction boundary mismatches the germline segment, possibly from a read error. The rearrangement uses TRBV7-3 and TRBJ2-3; 8 positions agree with TRBD2. The CDR3 spans 14 residues. CDR1 and CDR2 (germline): SGHTA, FQGTGA. For the CDR3, the DNA is TGTGCCACCAGCGGGGGTGGGGTGCGAGATACGCAGTATTTT. Its translation: CATSGGGVRDTQYF.

Comment on this clone: A much bigger clone sits one base away, suggesting this may be a read error. The gene calls are TRBV29-1 and TRBJ2-7, with 10 bases fitting TRBD1. V trimming: 7 bases; J trimming: 5 bases; junction bases outside the gene matches: 17. CDR1 is SQVTM, CDR2 ANQGSEA, per germline. This CDR3 has 16 residues. The DNA of the CDR3 is TGCAGCGGGGTGGGACACGACAGGGGGCCCTCGAACGAGCAGTACTTC. Its translation is CSGVGHDRGPSNEQYF.